The present TCR beta chain was sequenced within a study of T cell changes during pregnancy in multiple sclerosis. This CDR3 has 12 residues. Germline CDR1 reads LNHDA; CDR2 reads SQIVND (reference sequence). The V and J ends lost 7 bases and 10 bases respectively, with 16 bases between them. TCRdb's table, derived via immunoSEQ multiplex PCR, lists solely in-frame clones and lacks some. Of about 20,000 clones in the sample, 80% to 90% were seen once. This clone was detected once. The sample consisted of CD8+ T cells from peripheral blood mononuclear cells, taken after pregnancy. The source is a female donor in good health, enrolled as a control in a pregnancy study. This chain joins TRBV19 and TRBJ1-1; unclear D gene. CDR3 nucleotide sequence: TGTGCCAGTAAGACGCAAGGCTACAGAGCTTTCTTT. Its protein is CASKTQGYRAFF.